A selection of T cell receptor beta chains follows, all from one sample in a study of blood T cell repertoires in COVID-19. Only in-frame clones appear in the TCRdb table, and some are missing; sequencing was by immunoSEQ multiplex PCR. The data contain about 230,000 clones, nearly 90% of them singletons. The sample consisted of PBMCs or T cells enriched from blood (not recorded which). The source is a young man who had recovered from COVID-19. Each CDR3 is given with its conserved first and last residue. Fields, in order: V gene, D gene, J gene, clone size, CDR3 DNA, CDR3 protein. A D gene is named only where the DNA matches it firmly. Expanded clones are given a class, and other clones once, few, many or no size at all.

>TRBV2|.|TRBJ2-7|.
TGTGCCAGCAGTGGGACATGGAGCTCCTACGAGCAGTACTTC
CASSGTWSSYEQYF
>TRBV18|.|TRBJ1-4|few
TGTGCCAGCTCACCAGTGGTGAGGGATGAAAAACTGTTTTTT
CASSPVVRDEKLFF
>TRBV4-1|.|TRBJ2-1|.
TGCGCCAGCAGCCAAGATCGAGTTTCCCTCGATAATGAGCAGTTCTTC
CASSQDRVSLDNEQFF
>TRBV5-6|.|TRBJ2-7|.
TGTGCCAGCAGCTTGCGGGTCATGATCGAGCAGTACTTC
CASSLRVMIEQYF
>TRBV4-2|.|TRBJ2-3|.
TGTGCCAGCAGCCAAGGCGCCCCTAGCGGCACAGATACGCAGTATTTT
CASSQGAPSGTDTQYF
>TRBV30|.|TRBJ1-5|.
TGTGCCTGGAGTGTACTACGGAATCAGCCCCAGCATTTT
CAWSVLRNQPQHF
>TRBV24-1|TRBD1|TRBJ1-6|few
TGTGCCACCAGGGGGACAGCAGATAATTCACCCCTCCACTTT
CATRGTADNSPLHF
>TRBV25-1|.|TRBJ2-6|.
TGTGCCAGCAGTGCAGGCCCGGTGGGGGCCAACGTCCTGACTTTC
CASSAGPVGANVLTF
>TRBV10-2|TRBD2|TRBJ2-7|few
TGCGCCAGCAGTGATACGGGACTAGGGAAGGAGGTCGAGCAGTACTTC
CASSDTGLGKEVEQYF
>TRBV19|TRBD2|TRBJ2-3|.
TGTGCCAGTAGTAGGCGTTCTAGCGGGAATGCGGCAGATACGCAGTATTTT
CASSRRSSGNAADTQYF
>TRBV30|.|TRBJ1-1|once
TGTGCCTGGAGTGTACGGGAGAACACTGAAGCTTTCTTT
CAWSVRENTEAFF
>TRBV5-1|.|TRBJ1-3|.
TGCGCCAGCAGCTCTGGGACAAACAGAGGAAACACCATATATTTT
CASSSGTNRGNTIYF
>TRBV7-9|.|TRBJ1-5|once
TGTGCCAGCAGTTCCCCCTCGGGGAGGGCGGGCAATCAGCCCCAGCATTTT
CASSSPSGRAGNQPQHF
>TRBV19|TRBD1|TRBJ1-4|once
TGTGCCAGTAGTATAAGTCAGGGGGCTGAAAAACTGTTTTTT
CASSISQGAEKLFF
>TRBV6-5|.|TRBJ1-2|.
TGTGCCAGCAGTTACTCCGGGGGGCGGAACTATGGCTACACCTTC
CASSYSGGRNYGYTF
>TRBV11-2|TRBD2|TRBJ2-1|once
TGTGCCAGCAGCGGGCTAGCGGGTTACAATGAGCAGTTCTTC
CASSGLAGYNEQFF
>TRBV7-2|TRBD1|TRBJ2-7|.
TGTGCCAGCAGCGTTCAACCGGGACAGGTCTCCTACGAGCAGTACTTC
CASSVQPGQVSYEQYF
>TRBV11-2|TRBD2|TRBJ2-1|.
TGTGCCAGCAGCTCCTTCACTAGCGGGAAGAACAATGAGCAGTTCTTC
CASSSFTSGKNNEQFF
>TRBV7-2|.|TRBJ2-1|.
TGTGCCAGCAGCGCAATAGCGAGCGATGAGCAGTTCTTC
CASSAIASDEQFF
>TRBV19|.|TRBJ1-3|once
TGTGCCAGTAGTATCACAGTGGAAATAAGCTCTGGAAACACCATATATTTT
CASSITVEISSGNTIYF
>TRBV7-2|.|TRBJ1-5|.
TGTGCCACGTCGGGGAGGGCGAGTTATCAGCCCCAGCATTTT
CATSGRASYQPQHF
>TRBV6-5|TRBD1|TRBJ2-1|.
TGTGCCAGCAGTTACCCGGGACAGGGGATGAATGAGCAGTTCTTC
CASSYPGQGMNEQFF
>TRBV3-1/TRBV3-2|TRBD2|TRBJ2-3|.
TGTGCCAGCAGCCAACCCCGACTAGCGGGTAACACAGATACGCAGTATTTT
CASSQPRLAGNTDTQYF
>TRBV11-3|.|TRBJ1-3|.
TGTGCCAGCAGCCCTGGGAATATGGGGGCCCTTGGAAACACCATATATTTT
CASSPGNMGALGNTIYF
>TRBV7-2|.|TRBJ2-2|.
TGTGCCAGCAGGGCGGGGACGGAAGGAGGCGGGGAGCTGTTTTTT
CASRAGTEGGGELFF
>TRBV7-9|TRBD1|TRBJ1-2|.
TGTGCCAGCAGCATCCGGACAGGTCCAGATGGCTACACCTTC
CASSIRTGPDGYTF
>TRBV7-2|TRBD1|TRBJ2-3|.
TGTGCCAGCAGCTTACCCACAGGGGGAACTGGATACACGCAGTATTTT
CASSLPTGGTGYTQYF
>TRBV25-1|TRBD1|TRBJ1-4|.
TGTGCCAGCAGTGGAGACAGGGGTTCTGAAAAACTGTTTTTT
CASSGDRGSEKLFF
>TRBV12-5|.|TRBJ1-2|.
TGTGCTAGTGGTTTGCCCCTCACCGACAGTGATGGCTACACCTTC
CASGLPLTDSDGYTF
>TRBV9|TRBD1|TRBJ1-6|.
TGTGCCAGCAGCGCAGGGACAGGGAAAGAAGCCCTCCACTTT
CASSAGTGKEALHF
>TRBV7-2|TRBD2|TRBJ2-7|once
TGTGCCAGCAGCCTCAACGGCGGGAGGGCCTACGAGCAGTACTTC
CASSLNGGRAYEQYF
>TRBV5-3|.|TRBJ2-7|.
TGTCTGAATAGGCTTCCAGGGGTCAACGAGCAGTACTTC
CLNRLPGVNEQYF
>TRBV28|.|TRBJ1-5|.
TGTGCCAGTGAGCGTGGTCAGCCCCAGCATTTT
CASERGQPQHF
>TRBV14|.|TRBJ1-6|.
TGTGCCAGCAGCCAAGATCTAGAAGGAAACGCCTATAATTCACCCCTCCACTTT
CASSQDLEGNAYNSPLHF
>TRBV28|TRBD1|TRBJ1-5|.
TGTGCCAGCAGCTCTGGACAGGGGGATCAGCCCCAGCATTTT
CASSSGQGDQPQHF
>TRBV28|.|TRBJ2-2|.
TGTGCCAGCAGTTTCGGCGGCCGGAACACCGGGGAGCTGTTTTTT
CASSFGGRNTGELFF
>TRBV15|.|TRBJ1-1|.
TGTGCCACCAGCAACCTTTTGGCTACTCCCTCCGGGCGGGGAGCTTTCTTT
CATSNLLATPSGRGAFF
>TRBV5-1|TRBD1|TRBJ2-7|.
TGCGCCAGCAGCGGGGGACAGGGGGCCGTCTACGAGCAGTACTTC
CASSGGQGAVYEQYF
>TRBV12-3/TRBV12-4|.|TRBJ2-7|.
TGTGCCAGCCTACTAAGAGAGGGCCACGAGCAGTACTTC
CASLLREGHEQYF
>TRBV19|TRBD2|TRBJ2-1|.
TGTGCCAGTAGTATAGGTGGCGGGAGGGCCCTGAGCTCCTACAATGAGCAGTTCTTC
CASSIGGGRALSSYNEQFF
>TRBV7-2|.|TRBJ2-3|.
TGTGCCAGCAGCTTAAATTTTCTGGCGGGTAGCGGTCGGACAGATACGCAGTATTTT
CASSLNFLAGSGRTDTQYF
>TRBV30|.|TRBJ1-6|.
TGTGCCTGGAAGGGACTTAATTCACCCCTCCACTTT
CAWKGLNSPLHF
>TRBV7-9|TRBD2|TRBJ2-6|.
TGTGCCAGCATCCGATGGCTAGCGGGAGCATCAGGGGCCAACGTCCTGACTTTC
CASIRWLAGASGANVLTF
>TRBV4-2|TRBD1|TRBJ1-4|.
TGTGCCAGCAGTCGCAGGGGGCAAGCTAATGAAAAACTGTTTTTT
CASSRRGQANEKLFF
>TRBV9|.|TRBJ2-5|.
TGTGCCAGCAGCCCAGGGACTTTGTACCAAGAGACCCAGTACTTC
CASSPGTLYQETQYF
>TRBV29-1|TRBD2|TRBJ2-1|.
TGCAGCGTTGAAGGGATGAGGACTAGCGGGAGGGGGAATGAGCAGTTCTTC
CSVEGMRTSGRGNEQFF
>TRBV2|.|TRBJ2-2|.
TGTGCCAGCAACGGGGACACCGGGGAGCTGTTTTTT
CASNGDTGELFF
>TRBV18|.|TRBJ1-1|.
TGTGCCAGCTCACTGATTTCCTTACGTTTCGGGGAGGACACTGAAGCTTTCTTT
CASSLISLRFGEDTEAFF
>TRBV6-1|.|TRBJ2-6|.
TGTGCCAGCAGTGAAAACAGGGAGTCCCTCTCTGGGGCCAACGTCCTGACTTTC
CASSENRESLSGANVLTF
>TRBV6-5|.|TRBJ1-1|.
TGTGCCAGCAGCTACGTTAAGGGACTAGAGGCTTTCTTT
CASSYVKGLEAFF
>TRBV7-3|.|TRBJ2-2|.
TGTGCCAGCAGCGCGGGACTCTTCACCGGGGAGCTGTTTTTT
CASSAGLFTGELFF